This is a list of T cell receptor beta chains from one sample in a study of blood T cell repertoires in COVID-19. Assay: immunoSEQ multiplex PCR; the TCRdb copy retains only in-frame clones and omits some. The data contain about 250,000 clones, about four fifths of them singletons. The sequencing sample was made of peripheral blood. The receptors here all came from a man older than 75 with acute or convalescent COVID-19. Each CDR3 is given with its conserved first and last residue. Some rows have no size entry. The others give once, few or many, or a class for an expanded clone.

clone_size v_call cdr3_aa
. TRBV19 CASAVSGYEQYF
once TRBV19 CASSPGTSGVNEQFF
. TRBV3-1/TRBV3-2 CASSSRSGGSFGEQYF
. TRBV18 CASSQLQRYTEAFF
. TRBV3-1/TRBV3-2 CASSRDLGTYEQYF
few TRBV10-2 CASRQAGGPGEQYF
few TRBV12-3/TRBV12-4 CASNLEGRPF
. TRBV5-4 CASRERGTYNEQFF
. TRBV18 CASSLFTSNTEAFF
. TRBV4-1 CASRLADTYNEQFF
. TRBV7-2 CASSPGLAVTYEQYF
. TRBV5-1 CASSLESGHSQYF
. TRBV5-3 CARSLGTLGNNEQFF
few TRBV5-1 CASSLDRGKSPLHF
many TRBV4-2 CASSQVYPSGKSSSYEQYF
. TRBV27 CASSPGTVTYEQYF
. TRBV7-9 CASSPNPGGGPADTQYF
. TRBV11-2 CASSLADTGELFF
. TRBV10-2 CASRGLAEWGETQYF
. TRBV5-1 CASSLGTPTQSGELFF
. TRBV30 CAWSWRDGETQYF
many TRBV19 CASSIAAAGMEQFF
. TRBV18 CASSPGGSYNEQFF
once TRBV27 CASRSGQGGTGELFF
few TRBV2 CASTGGIYGYTF
few TRBV3-1/TRBV3-2 CASSPRQFRGTGELFF
. TRBV2 CASSQTLLYEQYF
. TRBV6-5 CASAGGRTQETQYF
. TRBV18 CASSPLGHQQETQYF